The 31 T cell receptor beta chains below all came from one sample that was sequenced in a study of blood T cell repertoires in COVID-19 (dated by TCRdb to 2018 to 2021). The library was prepared using the immunoSEQ multiplex PCR assay. TCRdb obtained this table from immuneACCESS and retained in-frame rearrangements with V and J assigned. These tables miss some clones; where compared with another copy, unresolved V genes account for less than half of the shortfall, and the remainder is unexplained. This sample is represented by approximately 100,000 clones; 70% to 85% of them were singletons. The ten largest clones add up to about 20% of the sample. Sequencing was carried out using peripheral blood. The source is a man in his 70s with active or convalescent COVID-19.

This chain uses TRBV5-1 with TRBJ2-3; 11 bases agree with TRBD2. This CDR3 has 19 amino acids. The V gene's germline CDR1 is SGHRS and CDR2 YFSETQ. Trimming at V came to 1 base and at J to 2 bases, leaving 12 bases not matched to a gene. CDR3 nucleotides: TGCGCCAGCAGCTTGTCGGAGAGACTAGCGGGGAGGAACACAGATACGCAGTATTTT. Its translation is CASSLSERLAGRNTDTQYF. The entire variable domain, with the rest obtained from reference TRBV5-1 and TRBJ2-3, is as follows: KAGVTQTPRYLIKTRGQQVTLSCSPISGHRSVSWYQQTPGQGLQFLFEYFSETQRNKGNFPGRFSGRQFSNSRSEMNVSTLELGDSALYLCASSLSERLAGRNTDTQYFGPGTRLTVL.

The genes are TRBV6-6 and TRBJ2-7, with D unresolved. Germline values: CDR1 MNHNY, CDR2 SVGAGI (reference sequence). The V and J ends lost 4 bases and 5 bases respectively, with 6 bases between them. CDR3 length equals 11 residues. This CDR3 is CASSFRDEQYF. The CDR3, as DNA: TGTGCCAGCAGTTTTCGGGACGAGCAGTACTTC.

The chain couples TRBV10-3 to TRBJ1-4, with 9 bases identical to TRBD1. CDR3 length: 14 residues. CDR1 and CDR2 (germline): ENHRY, SYGVKD. J gave up 7 bases and V 6 bases, and 6 bases lay outside the gene matches. The CDR3 DNA is TGTGCCATCAGCCGGGACAGGGCTGTTGAAAAACTGTTTTTT. It specifies CAISRDRAVEKLFF.

The rearrangement uses TRBV19 and TRBJ1-5; D perhaps matches TRBD1 (6 bases). Germline loops: CDR1 LNHDA, CDR2 SQIVND (reference sequence). The CDR3 sequence is 14 residues long. V was shortened by 0 bases and J by 6 bases, with 9 bases between the two germline ends. The chain's CDR3 is CASSIDSRGQPQHF. For the CDR3, the DNA is TGTGCCAGTAGTATAGATTCCAGGGGTCAGCCCCAGCATTTT.

This chain links TRBV4-1 with TRBJ2-3, with TRBD1 identical over 8 bases. The J segment lost 3 bases and the V segment lost 4 bases, leaving 9 bases of the junction unmatched. CDR3 size: 16 residues. Per the germline V gene, CDR1 is MGHRA and CDR2 is YSYEKL. In DNA, the CDR3 is TGCGCCAGCAGCCCCCAAGTGACAGGGGTAACAGATACGCAGTATTTT. This sequence encodes CASSPQVTGVTDTQYF.

The chain has TRBV14 and TRBJ2-7; D may be TRBD2 (6 bases). Germline values: CDR1 SGHDN, CDR2 FVKESK. Trimming took off 1 base at V and 4 bases at J, with 20 bases between the two ends. CDR3 length: 17 residues. CDR3 protein: CASSQGLRRDGLYEQYF. The CDR3 DNA follows: TGTGCCAGCAGCCAAGGCCTTAGGAGGGACGGTTTGTACGAGCAGTACTTC.

The chain couples TRBV5-1 to TRBJ2-1; TRBD2 matches at 7 bases. Germline assignment: CDR1 SGHRS and CDR2 YFSETQ. Losses at the gene ends were 0 bases for V and 5 bases for J; bases not matched to a gene: 5. The CDR3 length is 15 residues. The CDR3 protein is CASSLGAGSDNEQFF. The CDR3, as DNA: TGCGCCAGCAGCTTGGGAGCGGGATCCGACAATGAGCAGTTCTTC.

The chain employs TRBV30 and TRBJ1-2, with D perhaps TRBD1 (5 bases). This CDR3 is built from 14 residues. V gave up 5 bases and J gave up 4 bases, with 17 bases separating them. Germline assignment: CDR1 GTSNPN and CDR2 SVGIG (reference sequence). CDR3 residues: CAWSTGGSGYGYTF. As DNA, the CDR3 is TGTGCCTGGTCTACCGGGGGGTCAGGCTATGGCTACACCTTC.

The chain is built from TRBV19 and TRBJ1-5, with D unclear. The ends were cut back, 0 bases at V and 4 bases at J, with 13 bases in the middle. The CDR3 has 16 amino acids. Germline CDR1 LNHDA, CDR2 SQIVND (reference sequence). The CDR3 DNA is TGTGCCAGTAGTATAGATCTAGTTCATCGGAATCAGCCCCAGCATTTT. It encodes CASSIDLVHRNQPQHF.

The chain couples TRBV3-1 (or the pseudogene TRBV3-2) to TRBJ2-7; TRBD2 agrees at 15 bases. V was clipped by 4 bases and J by 2 bases; unmatched bases: 0. In germline, CDR1 is LGHDT, CDR2 YNNKEL (reference sequence). CDR3 size: 15 residues. This CDR3 reads CASSRTSGRAYEQYF. The CDR3 nucleotides read TGTGCCAGCAGCCGGACTAGCGGGAGGGCCTACGAGCAGTACTTC.

V is TRBV5-6 and J is TRBJ1-1, with unresolved D. V was cut by 3 bases and J by 1 base, with 7 bases left in between. The CDR3 has 13 residues. Germline CDR1 is SGHDT and CDR2 is YYEEEE. The CDR3 spells CASSSLSNTEAFF. DNA for the CDR3: TGTGCCAGCAGCTCCCTATCGAACACTGAAGCTTTCTTT.

The V and J genes are TRBV2 and TRBJ2-3, with D hard to call. The CDR3 totals 11 residues. V shed 2 bases and J shed 11 bases, with 8 bases lying between them. Germline CDR1 SNHLY, CDR2 FYNNEI. The CDR3 sequence: CASSETKLQYF. CDR3 sequence (DNA): TGTGCCAGCAGTGAAACGAAACTGCAGTATTTT.

This clone was detected a few times. The chain recombines TRBV2 with TRBJ1-1; 9 nucleotides align to TRBD1. Germline CDR1 and CDR2: SNHLY and FYNNEI. The CDR3 has 13 amino acids. The J segment lost 4 bases and the V segment lost 5 bases, leaving 2 bases of the junction unmatched. Here the CDR3 DNA reads TGTGCCAGCAGTAGGGACAGGGCCACTGAAGCTTTCTTT. It encodes CASSRDRATEAFF.

This clone was observed once. The chain has TRBV9 and TRBJ2-7; the match to TRBD2 covers 8 bases. Germline assignment: CDR1 SGDLS and CDR2 YYNGEE. This CDR3 comprises 15 residues. Trimming took 4 bases from V and 2 from J; bases not matched to a gene: 8. CDR3 loop: CASSPMAGGTYEQYF. DNA of the CDR3: TGTGCCAGCAGCCCCATGGCGGGGGGCACCTACGAGCAGTACTTC.

The chain uses TRBV30 and TRBJ1-5; no definite D call. Germline V gene sequence: CDR1 GTSNPN, CDR2 SVGIG (reference sequence). Between the trimmed V and J ends, which lost 5 bases and 3 bases, there was a span of 11 bases. The CDR3 length is 13 residues. The CDR3 nucleotides read TGTGCCTGGGCAACCACAGCCAATCAGCCCCAGCATTTT. This gives the protein CAWATTANQPQHF.

The chain uses TRBV4-1 and TRBJ2-7; TRBD1 agrees at 7 bases. The CDR3 extends over 17 amino acids. Trimming at V came to 4 bases and at J to 3 bases, leaving 15 bases not matched to a gene. Germline CDR1 MGHRA, CDR2 YSYEKL. CDR3: CASSRSTGVKANYEQYF. CDR3 coding DNA: TGCGCCAGCAGCCGATCTACAGGGGTGAAGGCGAACTACGAGCAGTACTTC.

In its sample, this clone was seen once. The CDR3 is CASSLGAGGYNEQFF. CDR3 in DNA: TGTGCCAGCAGTTTAGGAGCGGGAGGGTACAATGAGCAGTTCTTC. The chain links TRBV27 to TRBJ2-1; 10 positions match TRBD2. J lost 4 bases, V lost 2 bases, and 2 bases had no gene match. Looked up from germline, CDR1 is MNHEY and CDR2 is SMNVEV (reference sequence). The CDR3 is 15 amino acids.

This rearrangement joins TRBV9 to TRBJ2-3; D may be TRBD2 (5 bases). The CDR3 is 15 residues long. Germline V CDR1 and CDR2: SGDLS, YYNGEE. Trimming took off 2 bases at V and 2 bases at J, with 12 bases between the two ends. In DNA, the CDR3 is TGTGCCAGCAGCGTTGGGCTAGCTATCACAGATACGCAGTATTTT. Amino acids: CASSVGLAITDTQYF. Based on the CDR3 plus reference TRBV9 and TRBJ2-3, the full variable domain is DSGVTQTPKHLITATGQRVTLRCSPRSGDLSVYWYQQSLDQGLQFLIQYYNGEERAKGNILERFSAQQFPDLHSELNLSSLELGDSALYFCASSVGLAITDTQYFGPGTRLTVL.

The chain links TRBV5-6 to TRBJ1-3; 8 bases fit TRBD1. The V gene end was trimmed by 0 bases and the J gene end by 2 bases; junction bases not matched to a gene: 1. Per germline, CDR1 SGHDT and CDR2 YYEEEE. This CDR3 is 15 amino acids long. CDR3 region: CASSLDRGTGNTIYF. The CDR3 DNA sequence: TGTGCCAGCAGCTTGGACAGGGGGACTGGAAACACCATATATTTT.

The rearrangement joins TRBV4-2 to TRBJ2-3; 10 bases line up with TRBD2. The germline gives CDR1 LGHNA, CDR2 YNFKEQ. V shed 0 bases and J 1 base; nucleotides not matched to a gene: 4. This CDR3 comprises 17 residues. Written as DNA, the CDR3 is TGTGCCAGCAGCCAAGATCCCCTAGCGGGAGGCACAGATACGCAGTATTTT. Protein product: CASSQDPLAGGTDTQYF.

CDR3 in amino acids: CASRVLESDTQYF. The CDR3 DNA reads TGTGCCAGCAGAGTATTAGAGTCGGATACGCAGTATTTT. The chain is built from TRBV28 and TRBJ2-3; D gene uncertain. The CDR3 length is 13 residues. With 6 bases removed from V and 6 bases from J, the gap between germline ends came to 13 bases. Per the germline V gene, CDR1 is MDHEN and CDR2 is SYDVKM.

The rearrangement links TRBV3-1 (or the pseudogene TRBV3-2) to TRBJ2-1; 9 bases align to TRBD1. The CDR3 is 15 amino acids. CDR1 and CDR2 (germline): LGHDT, YNNKEL (reference sequence). V was clipped by 4 bases and J by 13 bases; unmatched bases: 14. The CDR3 spells CASSLLGQGPNGQFF. For the CDR3, the DNA is TGTGCCAGCAGCCTCCTAGGACAGGGGCCTAATGGACAGTTCTTC.

The chain has TRBV28 and TRBJ1-3; a weak D match, TRBD1 (5 bases). The CDR3 spans 15 residues. Trimming stripped 0 bases from V and 1 base from J, with 7 bases between. Germline loops: CDR1 MDHEN, CDR2 SYDVKM. The CDR3 spells CASSLWRGSGNTIYF. CDR3 DNA: TGTGCCAGCAGTTTATGGCGGGGGTCTGGAAACACCATATATTTT.

This clone has a handful of counts. The chain carries TRBV11-2 and TRBJ2-5; 8 bases are a match to TRBD1. CDR1 and CDR2 from the germline V gene are SGHAT and FQNNGV. This CDR3 has 13 amino acids. V trimming: 7 bases; J trimming: 4 bases; junction bases outside the gene matches: 5. CDR3 residues: CASIYTGGETQYF. CDR3 bases: TGTGCCAGCATCTATACAGGGGGAGAGACCCAGTACTTC.

This clone is a singleton in its sample. The chain recombines TRBV29-1 with TRBJ1-1; D is unclear. This CDR3 region has 14 residues. CDR1 SQVTM and CDR2 ANQGSEA come from the germline V gene. V lost 1 base to trimming and J lost 1 base, with 10 bases between them. CDR3 coding DNA: TGCAGCGTTGAAGCCGGGTTCTCGAACACTGAAGCTTTCTTT. Translating it yields CSVEAGFSNTEAFF. Drawing the rest from reference TRBV29-1 and TRBJ1-1, the complete variable domain is SAVISQKPSRDICQRGTSLTIQCQVDSQVTMMFWYRQQPGQSLTLIATANQGSEATYESGFVIDKFPISRPNLTFSTLTVSNMSPEDSSIYLCSVEAGFSNTEAFFGQGTRLTVV.

This clone was counted once. Here the CDR3 DNA reads TGTGCCACCAGCAGGGACACCAATCAGCCCCAGCATTTT. Protein product: CATSRDTNQPQHF. V and J are TRBV15 and TRBJ1-5, with TRBD1 as a possible D gene (5 bases). This CDR3 has 13 residues. Trimming pared 3 bases from V and 3 bases from J, leaving 6 bases between. CDR1 LNHNV and CDR2 YYDKDF come from the germline V gene (reference sequence).

A few counts support this clone. The chain carries TRBV9 and TRBJ1-2; weak D call: TRBD1 (6 bases). Germline V gene data show CDR1 as SGDLS and CDR2 as YYNGEE. V lost 2 bases to trimming and J lost 4 bases, with 9 bases between them. The CDR3 consists of 13 residues. The chain's CDR3 is CASSVGRGYGYTF. In DNA form, the CDR3 reads TGTGCCAGCAGCGTGGGCAGGGGCTATGGCTACACCTTC.

The rearrangement uses TRBV6-5 and TRBJ2-5; 7 nucleotides line up with TRBD2. The CDR3 contains 13 residues. J was trimmed by 6 bases and V by 4 bases; bases with no gene match: 5. Per germline, CDR1 MNHEY and CDR2 SVGAGI. CDR3 nucleotide sequence: TGTGCCAGCAGTTCGTGGGGGGGAAAGACCCAGTACTTC. As protein: CASSSWGGKTQYF.

The rearrangement joins TRBV18 to TRBJ1-2, with 12 bases lining up with TRBD1. The CDR3 sequence is 15 residues long. The germline CDR1 and CDR2 sequences are KGHSH and LQKENI. J lost 8 bases, V lost 2 bases, and 6 bases had no gene match. The CDR3 sequence is CASSPNRDRGLGYTF. CDR3 nucleotide sequence: TGTGCCAGCTCACCAAACAGGGACAGGGGGCTCGGCTACACCTTC.

This clone was seen only a few times. The chain recombines TRBV2 with TRBJ2-3; 8 positions match TRBD1. The CDR3 totals 16 residues. The germline CDR1 and CDR2 sequences are SNHLY and FYNNEI. The ends lost 0 bases at V and 4 bases at J; junction bases unmatched: 6. CDR3 in amino acids: CASSEAMRTGSDTQYF. The CDR3 DNA sequence: TGTGCCAGCAGTGAAGCGATGAGGACAGGGTCAGATACGCAGTATTTT.

The V gene is TRBV19, the J gene TRBJ2-3; 7 bases align to TRBD1. V lost 7 bases, J lost 1 base, and 8 bases stayed unmatched. Germline-derived CDR1 and CDR2 are LNHDA and SQIVND (reference sequence). The CDR3 is made up of 15 amino acids. The CDR3 bases are TGTGCCAGTATTGACAGGGAGCGTGGCACAGATACGCAGTATTTT. This sequence encodes CASIDRERGTDTQYF.